A single sample is the source of the 27 T cell receptor beta chains below, sequenced in a study of Tregs in tolerant kidney transplant recipients. The assay was immunoSEQ multiplex PCR, and TCRdb's table has in-frame clones only and misses some. This table holds some 88,000 clones, around nine tenths found once. Sequencing was done on a sample of CD8+ T cells from blood. These receptors all stem from a human donor in good health.

The chain carries TRBV5-8 and TRBJ1-6, with a weak D call TRBD1 (6 bases). V was shortened by 0 bases and J by 7 bases, with 14 bases between the two germline ends. This CDR3 has 16 amino acids. The germline gives CDR1 SGHTS, CDR2 YDEGEE. As DNA, the CDR3 is TGTGCCAGCAGCTTGGCCCAGGACAGATGGAATTCACCCCTCCACTTT. This sequence encodes CASSLAQDRWNSPLHF.

CDR3 DNA: TGTGCCAGCAGCTCCTCGAGGGAGCGGGGGGGCTATGAGACCCAGTACTTC. Protein product: CASSSSRERGGYETQYF. This sequence joins TRBV5-6 and TRBJ2-5; 10 bases align to TRBD2. There are 17 residues in the CDR3. J gave up 5 bases and V 3 bases, and 13 bases lay outside the gene matches. Germline V gives CDR1 SGHDT, CDR2 YYEEEE.

The J gene is TRBJ1-1, the V gene TRBV28; 7 bases fit TRBD1. The CDR3 spans 15 residues. The germline gives CDR1 MDHEN, CDR2 SYDVKM. J was trimmed by 7 bases and V by 2 bases; bases with no gene match: 10. CDR3 coding DNA: TGTGCCAGCAGTTTAAGGTGGGACAGTGGGAGTGAAGCTTTCTTT. Translated: CASSLRWDSGSEAFF.

The chain couples TRBV6-6 to TRBJ1-2; TRBD1 agrees at 8 bases. Trimming at V came to 4 bases and at J to 6 bases, leaving 4 bases not matched to a gene. This CDR3 comprises 13 residues. Germline CDR1 reads MNHNY; CDR2 reads SVGAGI (reference sequence). CDR3 DNA sequence: TGTGCCAGCAGTTTGACAGGGGATGATGGCTACACCTTC. Translated, it gives CASSLTGDDGYTF.

The V call is TRBV11-2, the J call TRBJ2-7; 9 nucleotides line up with TRBD1. CDR3 length: 16 residues. Germline trimming cut 1 base from V and 5 bases from J; bases unmatched to any gene: 9. Looked up from germline, CDR1 is SGHAT and CDR2 is FQNNGV. Here the CDR3 reads CASSLGPGTGRNEQYF. For the CDR3, the DNA is TGTGCCAGCAGCTTAGGCCCGGGGACAGGGAGGAACGAGCAGTACTTC.

The chain links TRBV6-5 to TRBJ2-2; TRBD1 matches 8 bases. V shed 6 bases and J 6 bases; nucleotides not matched to a gene: 6. Looked up from germline, CDR1 is MNHEY and CDR2 is SVGAGI. There are 14 residues in the CDR3. In DNA, the CDR3 is TGTGCCAGCAGCCCATACAGGGGGTCCGGGGAGCTGTTTTTT. Translated, it gives CASSPYRGSGELFF.

The V call is TRBV5-4, the J call TRBJ2-5, with D hard to call. Germline CDR1 is SGHNT and CDR2 is YYREEE (reference sequence). Trimming stripped 0 bases from V and 5 bases from J, with 5 bases between. The CDR3 consists of 12 residues. The CDR3 protein is CASSLGAETQYF. DNA of the CDR3: TGTGCCAGCAGCTTGGGTGCTGAGACCCAGTACTTC.

The genes are TRBV6-5 and TRBJ2-5; 7 bases are a match to TRBD2. The CDR3 covers 14 residues. V shed 6 bases, J shed 5 bases, and the junction held 9 bases outside the gene matches. Germline V gene sequence: CDR1 MNHEY, CDR2 SVGAGI. For the CDR3, the DNA is TGTGCCAGCAGCCCCATGTACGGGGGGGAGACCCAGTACTTC. Translation: CASSPMYGGETQYF.

This clone appeared a few times. CDR3 sequence reads: CASSPAGSAGATYGYTF. DNA for the CDR3: TGTGCCAGCAGCCCTGCTGGAAGTGCGGGGGCGACCTATGGCTACACCTTC. The chain has TRBV11-2 and TRBJ1-2; TRBD1 is a possible D gene (6 bases). The CDR3 length is 17 residues. Germline V gene lookup returns CDR1 SGHAT and CDR2 FQNNGV. The V and J ends lost 5 bases and 4 bases respectively, with 23 bases between them.

This chain uses TRBV18 with TRBJ2-3, with 8 bases aligning to TRBD2. The V and J ends lost 6 bases and 1 base, in that order; junction bases with no gene match: 12. Germline values: CDR1 KGHSH, CDR2 LQKENI. The CDR3 contains 17 residues. The CDR3 DNA reads TGTGCCAGCTCGCCTGCGGTGGCGGGGGGCGGCACAGATACGCAGTATTTT. It yields the protein CASSPAVAGGGTDTQYF.

The CDR3 is CASSQDRAAEKLFF. The CDR3 region has the DNA TGTGCCAGCAGCCAAGACAGAGCCGCCGAAAAACTGTTTTTT. The chain combines TRBV4-2 with TRBJ1-4, with D unresolved. The CDR3 is 14 residues long. With 0 bases removed from V and 8 bases from J, the gap between germline ends came to 10 bases. CDR1 and CDR2 (germline): LGHNA, YNFKEQ.

V gene TRBV25-1 combines with J gene TRBJ2-7; 8 nucleotides line up with TRBD1. This CDR3 has 14 amino acids. J gave up 0 bases and V 4 bases, and 2 bases lay outside the gene matches. Germline CDR1 reads MGHDK; CDR2 reads SYGVNS. The CDR3 is CASSGQGSSYEQYF. In DNA form, the CDR3 reads TGTGCCAGCAGTGGACAGGGGAGCTCCTACGAGCAGTACTTC.

This chain connects TRBV27 to TRBJ2-5; no firm D call. The CDR3 extends over 14 amino acids. Germline-derived CDR1 and CDR2 are MNHEY and SMNVEV (reference sequence). V was cut by 3 bases and J by 1 base, with 9 bases left in between. The CDR3: CASSFLAAQETQYF. For the CDR3, the DNA is TGTGCCAGCAGTTTCTTGGCAGCCCAAGAGACCCAGTACTTC.

The rearrangement uses TRBV18 and TRBJ1-1; 10 bases match TRBD1. Germline V gives CDR1 KGHSH, CDR2 LQKENI. Trimming took 1 base from V and 0 from J; bases not matched to a gene: 8. This CDR3 is built from 18 residues. This chain's CDR3 is CASSPRTGGSLVNTEAFF. In DNA, the CDR3 is TGTGCCAGCTCACCACGGACAGGGGGAAGCCTGGTGAACACTGAAGCTTTCTTT.

The V and J genes are TRBV4-1 and TRBJ2-7, with 8 nucleotides matching TRBD1. V was clipped by 5 bases and J by 2 bases; unmatched bases: 5. CDR1 is MGHRA and CDR2 is YSYEKL in the germline V gene. The CDR3 is 14 amino acids. The CDR3 reads CASSFRTGPYEQYF. Written as DNA, the CDR3 is TGCGCCAGCAGCTTCCGGACAGGGCCCTACGAGCAGTACTTC.

The chain is built from TRBV6-5 and TRBJ1-5; D ambiguous. Trimming pared 6 bases from V and 4 bases from J, leaving 10 bases between. Germline V gene data show CDR1 as MNHEY and CDR2 as SVGAGI. The CDR3 has 13 residues. The CDR3 DNA sequence: TGTGCCAGCAGCCAAACAGAGAATCAGCCCCAGCATTTT. It translates to CASSQTENQPQHF.

The chain employs TRBV5-1 and TRBJ2-1; D might be TRBD1 or TRBD2, each matching 6 bases. Between the trimmed V and J ends, which lost 3 bases and 7 bases, there was a span of 17 bases. The CDR3 is 15 residues long. Germline V gene sequence: CDR1 SGHRS, CDR2 YFSETQ. CDR3 sequence reads: CASSYRGGPGNEQFF. CDR3 sequence (DNA): TGCGCCAGCAGCTACCGAGGGGGGCCCGGTAATGAGCAGTTCTTC.

V usage is TRBV27 and J usage is TRBJ2-1; 12 bases map to TRBD1. This CDR3 region has 15 residues. Trimming removed 4 bases from V and 6 bases from J; junction bases left unmatched: 4. Per the germline V gene, CDR1 is MNHEY and CDR2 is SMNVEV (reference sequence). The CDR3 sequence: CASSWGGQGANEQFF. The CDR3 DNA reads TGTGCCAGCAGTTGGGGGGGACAGGGGGCCAATGAGCAGTTCTTC.

V gene TRBV29-1 combines with J gene TRBJ2-1; D is possibly TRBD1 (5 bases). The germline gives CDR1 SQVTM, CDR2 ANQGSEA. Trimming took off 5 bases at V and 7 bases at J, with 18 bases between the two ends. The CDR3 consists of 14 residues. The CDR3 reads CSVTRVNSGNEQFF. CDR3 DNA sequence: TGCAGCGTTACCAGGGTCAACTCTGGGAATGAGCAGTTCTTC.

This clone was counted a single time. V is TRBV5-4 and J is TRBJ2-1, with D unresolved. This CDR3 has 14 amino acids. The V gene's germline CDR1 is SGHNT and CDR2 YYREEE (reference sequence). V was pared by 0 bases and J by 6 bases, with 10 bases between. This chain's CDR3 is CASSLDLPSNEQFF. The CDR3, as DNA: TGTGCCAGCAGCTTGGACCTTCCCTCCAATGAGCAGTTCTTC.

The rearrangement links TRBV6-4 to TRBJ2-3; 11 nucleotides line up with TRBD1. Germline trimming cut 7 bases from V and 4 bases from J; bases unmatched to any gene: 4. CDR1 is MRHNA and CDR2 is SNTAGT in the germline V gene. The CDR3 is made up of 14 amino acids. This CDR3 is CASKGQGDADTQYF. CDR3 sequence (DNA): TGTGCCAGCAAGGGACAGGGGGATGCAGATACGCAGTATTTT.

The chain couples TRBV13 to TRBJ1-3; 8 positions match TRBD1. Trimming removed 6 bases from V and 4 bases from J; junction bases left unmatched: 5. Germline assignment: CDR1 PRHDT and CDR2 FYEKMQ (reference sequence). CDR3 length: 14 amino acids. The CDR3 here is CASSTGGEGNTIYF. The CDR3 DNA follows: TGTGCCAGCAGTACAGGGGGAGAAGGAAACACCATATATTTT.

The V gene is TRBV7-9, the J gene TRBJ2-7, with D maybe TRBD2 (5 bases). Trimming removed 0 bases at V and 4 bases at J, with 7 bases between. This CDR3 spans 13 amino acids. Germline CDR1 is SEHNR and CDR2 is FQNEAQ (reference sequence). CDR3 DNA sequence: TGTGCCAGCAGCTTAGCCGGGAAATACGAGCAGTACTTC. As protein: CASSLAGKYEQYF.

This chain links TRBV9 with TRBJ2-1, with 7 bases lining up with TRBD2. With V trimmed by 0 bases and J by 2 bases, 8 bases remained unmatched. This CDR3 is built from 17 residues. CDR1 is SGDLS, CDR2 YYNGEE, per germline. The CDR3 DNA follows: TGTGCCAGCAGCGTAGAAGAAGCGGGAATAACCTACAATGAGCAGTTCTTC. Encoded protein: CASSVEEAGITYNEQFF.

V gene TRBV27 combines with J gene TRBJ1-2, with 8 nucleotides matching TRBD1. Germline CDR1 is MNHEY and CDR2 is SMNVEV (reference sequence). This CDR3 contains 15 residues. V trimming: 11 bases; J trimming: 6 bases; junction bases outside the gene matches: 17. The CDR3 bases are TGTGCCTCCGGGGGGTGGTCAGGGGGCGCGAATGGCTACACCTTC. Encoded protein: CASGGWSGGANGYTF.

V gene TRBV19 combines with J gene TRBJ2-7, with a weak D call TRBD1 (5 bases). The CDR3 runs 10 residues. V shed 8 bases and J shed 4 bases, with 6 bases lying between them. Germline V gene lookup returns CDR1 LNHDA and CDR2 SQIVND (reference sequence). The CDR3 region is CASGQYEQYF. Written as DNA, the CDR3 is TGTGCCAGTGGACAATACGAGCAGTACTTC.

This clone is classed as medium-sized. The chain employs TRBV4-1 and TRBJ2-1; D not resolved. V dropped 0 bases and J dropped 11 bases, with 8 bases sitting between them. This CDR3 has 12 residues. The germline V gene has CDR1 MGHRA and CDR2 YSYEKL. CDR3 residues: CASSQDEVKQFF. CDR3 nucleotides: TGCGCCAGCAGCCAAGATGAAGTCAAGCAGTTCTTC.